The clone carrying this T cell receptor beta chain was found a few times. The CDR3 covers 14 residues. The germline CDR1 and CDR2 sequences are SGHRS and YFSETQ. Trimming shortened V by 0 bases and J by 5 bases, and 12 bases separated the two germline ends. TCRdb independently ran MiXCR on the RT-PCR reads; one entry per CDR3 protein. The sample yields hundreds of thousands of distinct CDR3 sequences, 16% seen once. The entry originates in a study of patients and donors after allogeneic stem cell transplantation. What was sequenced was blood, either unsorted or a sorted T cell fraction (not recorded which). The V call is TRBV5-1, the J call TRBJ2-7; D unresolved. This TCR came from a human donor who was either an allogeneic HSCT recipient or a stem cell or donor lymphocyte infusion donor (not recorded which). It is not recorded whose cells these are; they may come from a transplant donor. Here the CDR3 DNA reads TGCGCCAGCAGCTTGGATTTAGGGTACGACGAGCAGTACTTC. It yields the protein CASSLDLGYDEQYF. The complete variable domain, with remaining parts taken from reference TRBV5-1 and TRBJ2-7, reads KAGVTQTPRYLIKTRGQQVTLSCSPISGHRSVSWYQQTPGQGLQFLFEYFSETQRNKGNFPGRFSGRQFSNSRSEMNVSTLELGDSALYLCASSLDLGYDEQYFGPGTRLTVT.